The 16 T cell receptor beta chains in this list originate from one sample, sequenced in a study of molecular identifiers for immune sequencing clone quantification listed by TCRdb under 2018. The library was built by means of PCR. The instrument was a NextSeq 500. TCRdb applied fastp at Q25 and MiXCR to the public reads, then kept only in-frame beta chains. Each CDR3 protein appears once, grouped with its most common genes and DNA. Counted in this sample were roughly 55,000 distinct CDR3 sequences; roughly a third of them appeared once. 3% to 4% of the sample rests with the top ten. Sequenced: naive CD8+ T cells from blood, with Jurkat cell RNA spiked in. The cell subset or site label, as the study defines it: FACS-sorted CD8+CD4-CCR7+CD45RA+ naive T cells. These TCRs come from a human donor in good health. Some libraries in this study had Jurkat cell RNA spiked in.

With regard to this clonotype: This may be a read error, as it is one base from a much larger clone. The chain carries TRBV28 and TRBJ2-5, with TRBD1 matching over 7 bases. V shed 2 bases, J shed 4 bases, and the junction held 7 bases outside the gene matches. This CDR3 is built from 15 residues. The germline gives CDR1 MDHEN, CDR2 SYDVKM. The CDR3 reads CASSLVRGMAETQYF. The CDR3 bases are TGTGCCAGCAGTTTAGTCAGGGGGATGGCAGAGACCCAGTACTTC.

The CDR3 sequence: CASSPPGQGFYGYTF. The CDR3 DNA reads TGTGCCAGCAGTCCCCCGGGACAGGGATTCTATGGCTACACCTTC. The J gene is TRBJ1-2, the V gene TRBV28; 9 bases agree with TRBD1. Trimming cost V 5 bases and J 4 bases; bases outside gene matches: 8. Germline V gives CDR1 MDHEN, CDR2 SYDVKM. The CDR3 sequence is 15 residues long.

This clonotype was detected many times. The chain joins TRBV4-3 to TRBJ2-1; TRBD1 agrees at 7 bases. The CDR3 totals 12 residues. The V and J ends lost 3 bases and 8 bases, in that order; junction bases with no gene match: 1. Germline CDR1 reads LGHNA; CDR2 reads YSLEER. CDR3 residues: CASSHGQDEQFF. CDR3 bases: TGCGCCAGCAGCCACGGACAGGATGAGCAGTTCTTC.

As to this clonotype: This sequence may be a read error, since a much larger clone differs from it by one base. The chain employs TRBV7-6 and TRBJ2-4, with D possibly matching TRBD1 (5 bases). Germline loops: CDR1 SGHVS, CDR2 FNYEAQ. CDR3 size: 16 residues. CDR3 sequence reads: CASSLSSGLTKNVQYF. The CDR3 DNA is TGTGCCAGCAGCCTCTCCTCAGGGTTAACCAAAAACGTTCAGTACTTC.

The gene calls are TRBV24-1 and TRBJ2-2; D is unresolved. The CDR3 spans 14 residues. V was trimmed by 1 base and J by 3 bases, leaving 5 bases between them. Germline assignment: CDR1 KGHDR and CDR2 SFDVKD. The CDR3 loop reads CATSDFQHTGELFF. The CDR3 nucleotides are TGTGCCACCAGTGATTTTCAACACACCGGGGAGCTGTTTTTT.

V gene TRBV12-3 or TRBV12-4 combines with J gene TRBJ2-7; tentative D call: TRBD2 (6 bases). The V end was cut by 5 bases, the J end by 13 bases, with 15 bases between. The length of the CDR3 is 11 residues. As DNA, the CDR3 is TGTGCCAGCAGTGCAGGACTACGGCCATACTTC. It codes for CASSAGLRPYF.

This clonotype was seen only once. A much more abundant neighbour one base away suggests this may be a read error. V usage is TRBV6-2 or TRBV6-3 and J usage is TRBJ1-1; D unclear. The CDR3 is 12 residues long. Germline V gene sequence: CDR1 MNHEY, CDR2 SVGEGT. The CDR3 DNA reads as TGTGTCAGCAGTTACCCGGAGCCAGAAGCTTTCTTT. This encodes CVSSYPEPEAFF.

This rearrangement joins TRBV28 to TRBJ2-3; 7 bases match TRBD2. Germline assignment: CDR1 MDHEN and CDR2 SYDVKM. CDR3 length: 15 amino acids. V lost 0 bases, J lost 2 bases, and 2 bases stayed unmatched. The CDR3 bases are TGTGCCAGCAGTTTATGGGGGGGGTTCACAGATACGCAGTATTTT. It codes for CASSLWGGFTDTQYF.

This sequence joins TRBV7-9 and TRBJ2-2; D gene ambiguous. V was trimmed by 1 base and J by 6 bases, leaving 9 bases between them. Germline assignment: CDR1 SEHNR and CDR2 FQNEAQ (reference sequence). This CDR3 has 14 amino acids. Here the CDR3 DNA reads TGTGCCAGCAGCTTAGAGAACATGGCCGGGGAGCTGTTTTTT. Protein sequence: CASSLENMAGELFF.

The rearrangement links TRBV12-3 or TRBV12-4 to TRBJ2-5; unclear D gene. This CDR3 comprises 13 residues. Trimming shortened V by 7 bases and J by 5 bases, and 14 bases separated the two germline ends. The CDR3 spells CASTPESYETQYF. The CDR3 nucleotides are TGTGCCAGCACCCCTGAGTCGTACGAGACCCAGTACTTC.

This clonotype appeared once. Since no conserved phenylalanine or tryptophan closes the CDR3, a read error is the likely cause. The rearrangement links TRBV28 to TRBJ1-4, with TRBD1 matching 9 bases. CDR3 size: 14 residues. CDR1 and CDR2 from the germline V gene are MDHEN and SYDVKM. Germline trimming cut 6 bases from V and 10 bases from J; bases unmatched to any gene: 9. The CDR3 DNA is TGTGCCAGCAGCTTAACAGGGGGCGCAGGAAAACTGTTTTAT. Translation: CASSLTGGAGKLFY.

In this sample, this clonotype turned up a few times. The rearrangement joins TRBV15 to TRBJ1-5; D gene uncertain. V lost 0 bases to trimming and J lost 3 bases, with 9 bases between them. The CDR3 contains 15 residues. Germline CDR1 and CDR2: LNHNV and YYDKDF (reference sequence). CDR3 sequence reads: CATSRDRSFNQPQHF. CDR3 DNA: TGTGCCACCAGCAGAGATCGCAGTTTCAATCAGCCCCAGCATTTT. Looking up the rest from reference TRBV15 and TRBJ1-5 gives the full variable domain: DAMVIQNPRYQVTQFGKPVTLSCSQTLNHNVMYWYQQKSSQAPKLLFHYYDKDFNNEADTPDNFQSRRPNTSFCFLDIRSPGLGDTAMYLCATSRDRSFNQPQHFGDGTRLSIL.

This clonotype was seen at least ten times. J is TRBJ1-1 and V is TRBV3-1; D unresolved. V was clipped by 4 bases and J by 4 bases, with 10 bases between them. The CDR3 totals 13 residues. The V gene's germline CDR1 is LGHDT and CDR2 YNNKEL (reference sequence). The CDR3 reads CASSLSWGTEAFF. The DNA for the CDR3 is TGTGCCAGCAGCCTCAGCTGGGGCACTGAAGCTTTCTTT.

This clonotype was counted many times. This chain joins TRBV4-1 and TRBJ2-1, with TRBD2 matching over 11 bases. V shed 4 bases, J shed 2 bases, and the junction held 1 base outside the gene matches. In germline, CDR1 is MGHRA, CDR2 YSYEKL. This CDR3 region has 15 residues. The CDR3 here is CASSPGLAAYNEQFF. In DNA, the CDR3 is TGCGCCAGCAGCCCGGGACTAGCGGCCTACAATGAGCAGTTCTTC.

In DNA form, the CDR3 reads TGTGCCAGCGCGGACTGGGCGTTTCCGCCCCAGCATTTT. It specifies CASADWAFPPQHF. The V gene is TRBV6-2 or TRBV6-3, the J gene TRBJ1-5; D remains unclear. The germline gives CDR1 MNHEY, CDR2 SVGEGT. The length of the CDR3 is 13 residues. V gave up 8 bases and J gave up 9 bases, with 17 bases separating them.

The gene calls are TRBV13 and TRBJ2-3; 8 bases line up with TRBD2. The CDR3 totals 15 residues. Germline lookup yields CDR1 PRHDT and CDR2 FYEKMQ (reference sequence). V gave up 4 bases and J gave up 4 bases; unmatched junction bases: 7. Here the CDR3 DNA reads TGTGCCAGCAGCTCCCGGCGGGAGGTGGCAGATACGCAGTATTTT. It encodes CASSSRREVADTQYF. Looking up the rest from reference TRBV13 and TRBJ2-3 gives the full variable domain: AAGVIQSPRHLIKEKRETATLKCYPIPRHDTVYWYQQGPGQDPQFLISFYEKMQSDKGSIPDRFSAQQFSDYHSELNMSSLELGDSALYFCASSSRREVADTQYFGPGTRLTVL.